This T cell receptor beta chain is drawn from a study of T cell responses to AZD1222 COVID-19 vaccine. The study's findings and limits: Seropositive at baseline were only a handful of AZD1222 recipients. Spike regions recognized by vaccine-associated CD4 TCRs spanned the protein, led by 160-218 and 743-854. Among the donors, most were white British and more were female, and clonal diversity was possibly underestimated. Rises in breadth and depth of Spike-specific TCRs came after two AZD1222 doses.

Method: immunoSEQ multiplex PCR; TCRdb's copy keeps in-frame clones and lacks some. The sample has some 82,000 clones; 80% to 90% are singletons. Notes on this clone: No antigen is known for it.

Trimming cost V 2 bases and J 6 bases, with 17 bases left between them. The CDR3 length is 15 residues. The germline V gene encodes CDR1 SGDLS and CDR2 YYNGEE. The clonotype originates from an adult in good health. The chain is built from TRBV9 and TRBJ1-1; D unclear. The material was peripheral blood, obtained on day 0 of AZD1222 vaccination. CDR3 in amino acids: CASSVTGSSSSEAFF. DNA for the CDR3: TGTGCCAGCAGCGTGACCGGGTCTTCGTCTTCTGAAGCTTTCTTT. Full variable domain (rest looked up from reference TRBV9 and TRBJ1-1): DSGVTQTPKHLITATGQRVTLRCSPRSGDLSVYWYQQSLDQGLQFLIQYYNGEERAKGNILERFSAQQFPDLHSELNLSSLELGDSALYFCASSVTGSSSSEAFFGQGTRLTVV.